The 26 T cell receptor beta chains in this list originate from one sample, sequenced in a study of Graves' ophthalmopathy and Graves' hyperthyroidism (dated by TCRdb to the late 2010s). Sequenced using an Illumina HiSeq 2000. TCR beta CDR3 regions were amplified from RNA transcripts for repertoire sequencing. The first round was an RT-PCR using HTBI primers with the Qiagen OneStep RT-PCR kit, and this first round was followed by a second-round multiplex PCR, then size selection and purification. The public reads were quality trimmed at Q25 with fastp and then assembled into clones with MiXCR by TCRdb, keeping productive beta chains. Rows with a matching CDR3 protein are joined into one entry that keeps the most common DNA and genes. This sample has a few hundred thousand distinct CDR3 sequences in its table, and about a sixth of those were observed once. The ten largest clonotypes hold 2.4% of the sample.

The material sequenced was peripheral blood. These receptors originate from an adult woman with stable Graves' hyperthyroidism.

Ten or more counts support this clonotype. The chain combines TRBV28 with TRBJ1-2; 9 nucleotides agree with TRBD1. This CDR3 contains 17 residues. V shed 5 bases, J shed 4 bases, and the junction held 14 bases outside the gene matches. From germline, CDR1 is MDHEN and CDR2 SYDVKM. The CDR3 loop reads CASSPTGGKNGLYGYTF. The CDR3 nucleotides are TGTGCCAGCAGTCCGACAGGGGGGAAGAACGGGCTCTATGGCTACACCTTC.

The rearrangement links TRBV12-3 or TRBV12-4 to TRBJ2-2; tentative D call: TRBD2 (6 bases). Trimming removed 6 bases from V and 5 bases from J, with 16 bases in between. The CDR3 is made up of 15 amino acids. In nucleotides, the CDR3 is TGTGCCAGCAGCCTAGTCGGGGGAAGGACCGGGGAGCTGTTTTTT. Translation: CASSLVGGRTGELFF.

This clonotype has a count of ten or more. The chain carries TRBV12-3 or TRBV12-4 and TRBJ1-5; TRBD1 matches 10 bases. This CDR3 is 17 amino acids long. Losses at the gene ends were 6 bases for V and 2 bases for J; bases not matched to a gene: 10. The CDR3 here is CASSLDRGQEGNQPQHF. The CDR3 DNA reads TGTGCCAGCAGCCTCGACAGGGGGCAGGAGGGCAATCAGCCCCAGCATTTT.

This chain connects TRBV30 to TRBJ2-2; D gene uncertain. This CDR3 has 13 residues. The V gene's germline CDR1 is GTSNPN and CDR2 SVGIG (reference sequence). V lost 2 bases and J 3 bases, leaving 7 bases between the germline ends. The CDR3 DNA reads as TGTGCCTGGAGTCCACATCACACCGGGGAGCTGTTTTTT. This sequence encodes CAWSPHHTGELFF. Variable domain in full (rest from reference TRBV30 and TRBJ2-2): SQTIHQWPATLVQPVGSPLSLECTVEGTSNPNLYWYRQAAGRGLQLLFYSVGIGQISSEVPQNLSASRPQDRQFILSSKKLLLSDSGFYLCAWSPHHTGELFFGEGSRLTVL.

The chain combines TRBV20-1 with TRBJ2-5, with D tentatively TRBD2 (6 bases). Germline CDR1 and CDR2: DFQATT and SNEGSKA (reference sequence). The CDR3 runs 10 residues. As DNA, the CDR3 is TGCAGCGGGAGAGGAGAGACCCAGTACTTC. Amino acid sequence: CSGRGETQYF.

This clonotype occurred many times. The chain recombines TRBV4-3 with TRBJ2-7; 9 bases agree with TRBD2. The CDR3 spans 16 residues. J lost 5 bases, V lost 3 bases, and 11 bases had no gene match. Per germline, CDR1 LGHNA and CDR2 YSLEER. The CDR3 region has the DNA TGCGCCAGCAGCCAGGTGGTGATAGCGGGAGACCACGAGCAGTACTTC. Its protein product is CASSQVVIAGDHEQYF.

This clonotype was seen at least ten times. This may stem from a read error, because a much larger clone lies one nucleotide away. The V and J genes are TRBV12-3 or TRBV12-4 and TRBJ1-2; TRBD1 is a possible D gene (6 bases). The CDR3 extends over 15 amino acids. Trimming took 0 bases from V and 6 from J, leaving 14 bases between them. The CDR3 spells CASSLAVDGGHGYTF. The CDR3, as DNA: TGTGCCAGCAGTTTAGCGGTGGACGGGGGGCATGGCTACACCTTC.

The rearrangement links TRBV28 to TRBJ2-7; 13 bases fit TRBD2. CDR3 size: 18 residues. Germline V gene data show CDR1 as MDHEN and CDR2 as SYDVKM. V shed 6 bases, J shed 0 bases, and the junction held 11 bases outside the gene matches. The CDR3 loop is CASSPQTSGRPSSYEQYF. CDR3 in DNA: TGTGCCAGCAGCCCCCAGACTAGCGGGAGGCCGAGCTCCTACGAGCAGTACTTC. Using reference TRBV28 and TRBJ2-7 for the parts outside the CDR3, the full variable domain is DVKVTQSSRYLVKRTGEKVFLECVQDMDHENMFWYRQDPGLGLRLIYFSYDVKMKEKGDIPEGYSVSREKKERFSLILESASTNQTSMYLCASSPQTSGRPSSYEQYFGPGTRLTVT.

This clonotype was picked up many times. The J gene is TRBJ2-5, the V gene TRBV20-1; tentative D call: TRBD1 (5 bases). This CDR3 spans 11 amino acids. Trimming shortened V by 4 bases and J by 5 bases, and 8 bases separated the two germline ends. The V gene's germline CDR1 is DFQATT and CDR2 SNEGSKA (reference sequence). CDR3 nucleotides: TGCAGTGCTAACAAGGGGGAGACCCAGTACTTC. Its protein product is CSANKGETQYF.

This clonotype was picked up a small number of times. The gene calls are TRBV20-1 and TRBJ2-7; no reliable D call. CDR1 DFQATT and CDR2 SNEGSKA come from the germline V gene (reference sequence). Trimming took 0 bases from V and 2 from J, leaving 11 bases between them. The CDR3 loop spans 14 amino acids. The CDR3 nucleotides read TGCAGTGCTAGAGATCGGGCGGAAGCCTACGAGCAGTACTTC. Amino acid sequence: CSARDRAEAYEQYF.

In this sample, this clonotype turned up many times. The chain links TRBV6-2 or TRBV6-3 to TRBJ1-5; the D gene is possibly TRBD1 (5 bases). Trimming removed 2 bases from V and 2 bases from J, with 16 bases in between. This CDR3 contains 17 residues. The V gene's germline CDR1 is MNHEY and CDR2 SVGEGT. CDR3 sequence (DNA): TGTGCCAGCAGTTACAGGGGAGCGGGATATGGCAATCAGCCCCAGCATTTT. Residues: CASSYRGAGYGNQPQHF.

This clonotype occurred many times. This CDR3 reads CASGPRPGQGSNIQYF. CDR3 nucleotides: TGTGCTAGTGGTCCCCGACCGGGACAGGGATCGAACATTCAGTACTTC. The V call is TRBV12-5, the J call TRBJ2-4; 9 nucleotides agree with TRBD1. The CDR3 sequence is 16 residues long. Germline V CDR1 and CDR2: LGHNT, FRNRAP. V dropped 5 bases and J dropped 7; count of bases not matched to a gene: 12. Complete variable domain (other parts from reference TRBV12-5 and TRBJ2-4): DARVTQTPRHKVTEMGQEVTMRCQPILGHNTVFWYRQTMMQGLELLAYFRNRAPLDDSGMPKDRFSAEMPDATLATLKIQPSEPRDSAVYFCASGPRPGQGSNIQYFGAGTRLSVL.

The chain recombines TRBV6-5 with TRBJ1-1; 8 nucleotides match TRBD1. The CDR3 extends over 17 amino acids. The germline CDR1 and CDR2 sequences are MNHEY and SVGAGI. The trim removed 4 bases at V and 4 bases at J, leaving 14 bases unmatched. The CDR3 sequence is CASSSFRDRLERTEAFF. The DNA for the CDR3 is TGTGCCAGCAGTTCTTTTAGGGACAGGCTCGAACGCACTGAAGCTTTCTTT.

Many counts were recorded for this clonotype. The V and J genes are TRBV19 and TRBJ2-5; possibly TRBD2 for D (6 bases). V dropped 4 bases and J dropped 1 base, with 10 bases sitting between them. The CDR3 totals 14 residues. The germline gives CDR1 LNHDA, CDR2 SQIVND (reference sequence). CDR3 DNA sequence: TGTGCCAGTAGTAGCCGGGACTTCCAAGAGACCCAGTACTTC. Amino acids: CASSSRDFQETQYF.

This clonotype occurred many times. The V and J genes are TRBV20-1 and TRBJ2-7; the match to TRBD2 covers 8 bases. J gave up 5 bases and V 3 bases, and 9 bases lay outside the gene matches. Germline V gene sequence: CDR1 DFQATT, CDR2 SNEGSKA (reference sequence). The CDR3 is made up of 14 amino acids. In DNA, the CDR3 is TGCAGTGCTAGGCCGGGACTAGGTGGGGACGAGCAGTACTTC. The encoded protein is CSARPGLGGDEQYF.

This clonotype was observed a few times. CDR3 DNA: TGCAGCGTTGTACCAGGCGGCTGGCCGGGTGGGGAGCAGTACTTC. Translation: CSVVPGGWPGGEQYF. The chain carries TRBV29-1 and TRBJ2-7, with D unresolved. The CDR3 consists of 15 residues. The germline CDR1 and CDR2 sequences are SQVTM and ANQGSEA. V lost 4 bases, J lost 7 bases, and 23 bases lay in between.

In this sample, this clonotype turned up many times. The chain couples TRBV12-3 or TRBV12-4 to TRBJ1-3; possible D gene TRBD1, 6 bases. There are 19 residues in the CDR3. V gave up 3 bases and J gave up 0 bases, with 21 bases separating them. CDR3: CASSFLVGTDRTSGNTIYF. In DNA form, the CDR3 reads TGTGCCAGCAGTTTTTTGGTAGGGACCGACAGGACCTCTGGAAACACCATATATTTT.

This chain connects TRBV7-9 to TRBJ1-2; TRBD1 aligns across 8 bases. The CDR3 contains 15 residues. Germline loops: CDR1 SEHNR, CDR2 FQNEAQ (reference sequence). The trim removed 2 bases at V and 6 bases at J, leaving 8 bases unmatched. CDR3 sequence (DNA): TGTGCCAGCAGCTTATTACAGGGGGGCCCCGATGGCTACACCTTC. Translated, it gives CASSLLQGGPDGYTF.

This clonotype was observed at least ten times. V and J are TRBV9 and TRBJ1-1, with D perhaps matching TRBD1 (5 bases). Trimming removed 4 bases from V and 3 bases from J, with 13 bases in between. The CDR3 runs 14 residues. Germline CDR1 reads SGDLS; CDR2 reads YYNGEE. The CDR3 here is CASSPDRGDTEAFF. The CDR3 DNA follows: TGTGCCAGCAGCCCAGACCGGGGGGACACTGAAGCTTTCTTT.

This clonotype came up many times. The gene calls are TRBV6-2 or TRBV6-3 and TRBJ2-7, with D perhaps matching TRBD1 (5 bases). There are 15 residues in the CDR3. CDR1 and CDR2 from the germline V gene are MNHEY and SVGEGT. V was pared by 6 bases and J by 3 bases, with 18 bases between. As DNA, the CDR3 is TGTGCCAGCAGCCACCTCCTGGGGCCCCTCTACGAGCAGTACTTC. It is translated as CASSHLLGPLYEQYF.

In its sample, this clonotype was seen many times. The chain uses TRBV5-1 and TRBJ2-2, with TRBD2 matching 9 bases. Germline CDR1 and CDR2: SGHRS and YFSETQ. V was pared by 3 bases and J by 7 bases, with 13 bases of the junction left unmatched. The CDR3 runs to 17 residues. DNA of the CDR3: TGCGCCAGCAGCTCCATGTCCGCGGGAGGGTTCGGCGGGGAGCTGTTTTTT. This sequence encodes CASSSMSAGGFGGELFF.

This clonotype occurred many times. This chain links TRBV6-2 or TRBV6-3 with TRBJ2-7, with TRBD2 as a possible D gene (5 bases). Between the trimmed V and J ends, which lost 6 bases and 2 bases, there was a span of 8 bases. This CDR3 has 12 amino acids. Germline assignment: CDR1 MNHEY and CDR2 SVGEGT. The CDR3 protein is CASRGLPYEQYF. The CDR3 nucleotides read TGTGCCAGCAGAGGACTCCCCTACGAGCAGTACTTC.

This clonotype was detected ten times or more. This rearrangement joins TRBV29-1 to TRBJ2-7; D may be TRBD1 or TRBD2 (5 bases each). Germline V gene sequence: CDR1 SQVTM, CDR2 ANQGSEA. This CDR3 contains 14 residues. V lost 4 bases and J lost 3, with 16 bases in between. The CDR3 spells CSVVGRRDGYEQYF. CDR3 coding DNA: TGCAGCGTTGTAGGGCGTAGGGACGGCTACGAGCAGTACTTC.

J is TRBJ2-2 and V is TRBV4-2, with D possibly being TRBD2 (7 bases). The germline V and J ends were trimmed by 1 base and 3 bases, with 12 bases remaining between them. CDR3 length equals 16 residues. Per germline, CDR1 LGHNA and CDR2 YNFKEQ. The CDR3 nucleotides are TGTGCCAGCAGCCAAGGGGGGGGCTTATACACCGGGGAGCTGTTTTTT. Amino acids: CASSQGGGLYTGELFF.

The table lists this clonotype with many counts. V usage is TRBV19 and J usage is TRBJ1-1; D perhaps matches TRBD1 (5 bases). V gave up 4 bases and J gave up 0 bases, with 12 bases separating them. CDR1 and CDR2 (germline): LNHDA, SQIVND (reference sequence). The CDR3 spans 15 residues. The CDR3 here is CASSTGPRMNTEAFF. Written as DNA, the CDR3 is TGTGCCAGTAGTACGGGGCCCCGGATGAACACTGAAGCTTTCTTT.

This clonotype has a single count. The chain carries TRBV6-5 and TRBJ2-6; D unresolved. Trimming stripped 4 bases from V and 0 bases from J, with 7 bases between. This CDR3 is 15 amino acids long. Germline loops: CDR1 MNHEY, CDR2 SVGAGI. CDR3 DNA: TGTGCCAGCAGTTCCCGGACCTCTGGGGCCAACGTCCTGACTTTC. It encodes CASSSRTSGANVLTF.